The rows below give T cell receptor beta chains drawn from one sample of a study of T cells in Graves' hyperthyroidism and ophthalmopathy. TCRdb called the multiplex PCR reads again in MiXCR, with one record for every CDR3 protein. Among some 500,000 distinct CDR3 sequences listed, around a quarter were seen once. Sample: blood. These receptors came from a woman aged 25 to 39 with Graves' ophthalmopathy. CDR3s include the opening cysteine and the closing phenylalanine or tryptophan. D genes are given only for firm matches. Only part of the rows carry a size: once, few, many, or a class if the clone is expanded.

d_gene	abundance	v_gene	j_gene	CDR3nt	CDR3aa
.	.	TRBV6-1	TRBJ2-7	TGTGCCAGCAGTGACAAACGGGCTAAGCAGTACTTC	CASSDKRAKQYF
.	.	TRBV5-5	TRBJ2-5	TGTGCCAGCAGCTTAGACCCACGAGAGACCCAGTACTTC	CASSLDPRETQYF
.	many	TRBV6-1	TRBJ1-1	TGTGCCAGCAGTGAACGGGGGAAGAACACTGAAGCTTTCTTT	CASSERGKNTEAFF
TRBD2	once	TRBV5-5	TRBJ2-2	TGTGCCAGCATCTTGACTAGCGGGGTCGGGGAGCTGTTTTTT	CASILTSGVGELFF
TRBD2	.	TRBV20-1	TRBJ2-7	TGCAGTGCTATCGGGGGGGCCTACGAGCAGTACTTC	CSAIGGAYEQYF
.	.	TRBV9	TRBJ1-2	TGTGCCAGCAGCGTAGAGGGAACCCCGGATGGCTACACCTTC	CASSVEGTPDGYTF
.	few	TRBV6-2/TRBV6-3	TRBJ1-1	TGTGCCAGCAGTCCACAGGGCCGGAACACTGAAGCTTGCTTT	CASSPQGRNTEACF
.	.	TRBV5-1	TRBJ2-2	TGCGCCAGCAGCTTGGGGGACACAAACACCGGGGAGCTGTTTTTT	CASSLGDTNTGELFF
.	once	TRBV11-3	TRBJ2-5	TGTGCCAGCAGCAGTTACGGGACAACGTACCAAGAGACCCAGTACTTC	CASSSYGTTYQETQYF
TRBD1	.	TRBV12-3/TRBV12-4	TRBJ2-7	TGTGCCAGCAGCCTACAGGGGACCGAGCAGTACTTC	CASSLQGTEQYF
TRBD2	once	TRBV12-3/TRBV12-4	TRBJ2-7	TGTGCCAGCAGTTTAGCGCAGTCTAGCGGAACCTACGAGCAGTACTTC	CASSLAQSSGTYEQYF
.	few	TRBV5-1	TRBJ1-2	TGCGCCAGCAGCTTGGGCTCGTTTTTAACTCCGGGACACAGTAACTATGGCTACACCTTC	CASSLGSFLTPGHSNYGYTF
TRBD1	many	TRBV12-3/TRBV12-4	TRBJ1-2	TGTGCCAGCAGTCCGACAGGGGAGGACTATGGCTACACCTTC	CASSPTGEDYGYTF
.	.	TRBV12-3/TRBV12-4	TRBJ1-2	TGTGCCAGCAGCGCGGTCTATGGCTACACCTTC	CASSAVYGYTF
.	.	TRBV2	TRBJ1-6	TGTGCCAGCAGTGAAAGTGGCAGTAATTCACCCCTCCACTTT	CASSESGSNSPLHF
TRBD1	once	TRBV6-1	TRBJ1-2	TGTGCCAGCAGTGAAGCGCTTTGGACAGGGGGCTATGGCTACACCTTC	CASSEALWTGGYGYTF
TRBD2	.	TRBV6-2/TRBV6-3	TRBJ2-7	TGTGCCAGCAGTTACGGGCGGGAGTACGAGCAGTACTTC	CASSYGREYEQYF
.	few	TRBV29-1	TRBJ1-1	TGCAGCGTCCGGACAAGGAATATGAACACTGAAGCTTTCTTT	CSVRTRNMNTEAFF
.	many	TRBV11-2	TRBJ2-3	TGTGCCAGCAGCTTAGGCCCCACTAGCACAGATACGCAGTATTTT	CASSLGPTSTDTQYF
.	many	TRBV7-2	TRBJ2-7	TGTGCCAGCAGTTTCACAGGTGCATCCTACGAGCAGTACTTC	CASSFTGASYEQYF
TRBD2	.	TRBV3-1	TRBJ2-5	TGTGCGATCAGCCACGGACTAGCTGGGGGTAGGGGCCAAGAGACCCAGTACTTC	CAISHGLAGGRGQETQYF
TRBD2	.	TRBV19	TRBJ2-2	TGTGCCAGTACCGCCATATGGAGTGTCGGGGGGTCGAAGAACACCGGGGAGCTGTTTTTT	CASTAIWSVGGSKNTGELFF
.	many	TRBV11-2	TRBJ2-4	TGTGCCAGCAGCTTATCGGACTCACTAAACATTCAGTACTTC	CASSLSDSLNIQYF
TRBD1	many	TRBV30	TRBJ2-7	TGTGCCTGGAATGCGGGAGGACAGGGGGCCTACGAGCAGTACTTC	CAWNAGGQGAYEQYF
.	many	TRBV6-1	TRBJ1-2	TGTGCCAGCAGCCCGACACCCAACTATGGCTACACCTTC	CASSPTPNYGYTF
.	.	TRBV6-1	TRBJ2-6	TGTGCCAGCAGGCCAGACGGTGGGGCCAACGTCCTGACTTTC	CASRPDGGANVLTF
TRBD1	few	TRBV11-1	TRBJ2-7	TGTGCCAGCAGCAAACAGGGGGCGTTCGCCGACTACGAGCAGTACTTC	CASSKQGAFADYEQYF
.	many	TRBV29-1	TRBJ2-2	TGCAGCGTTGCGGCCCGGCGCACCGGGGAGCTGTTTTTT	CSVAARRTGELFF
TRBD2	many	TRBV7-8	TRBJ2-5	TGTGCCAGCAGCTTCCCCGATAGCGGGGGGACCCAAGAGACCCAGTACTTC	CASSFPDSGGTQETQYF
.	many	TRBV9	TRBJ2-7	TGTGCCAGCAGCGTAGAGGACAGCTCCTACGAGCAGTACTTC	CASSVEDSSYEQYF
.	.	TRBV7-8	TRBJ2-5	TGTGCCAGCAGCCCAAACAGGGTCCGAGAGACCCAGTACTTC	CASSPNRVRETQYF
.	.	TRBV7-8	TRBJ1-6	TGTGCCAGCAGATATAGTAGGGGGGAAAGCTCCTATAATTCACCCCTCCACTTT	CASRYSRGESSYNSPLHF
.	many	TRBV10-3	TRBJ2-5	TGTGCCATCACCCCGGGACCCCCCTGGGAAGAGACCCAGTACTTC	CAITPGPPWEETQYF
.	many	TRBV5-6	TRBJ2-5	TGTGCCAGCAGCTTGGTGCGGCAGTCCGGCGGGTACCAAGAGACCCAGTACTTC	CASSLVRQSGGYQETQYF
.	many	TRBV11-2	TRBJ1-1	TGTGCCAGCAGCTTAGACGGGACTGAAGCTTTCTTT	CASSLDGTEAFF
.	many	TRBV12-3/TRBV12-4	TRBJ1-1	TGTGCCAGCATGTCCGGGGGATCGGCTTTCTTT	CASMSGGSAFF
.	few	TRBV11-1	TRBJ1-2	TGTGCCAGCAGCTTAGGGGATGGGGCGGACTACACCTTC	CASSLGDGADYTF
TRBD1	.	TRBV7-8	TRBJ1-1	TGTGCCAGCAGCTCCGGGGCAGGGGGCAGGAACACTGAAGCTTTCTTT	CASSSGAGGRNTEAFF
TRBD1	.	TRBV6-1	TRBJ1-5	TGTGCCAGCAGTCAAGGGACAGGGAGCATTCAGCCCCAGCATTTT	CASSQGTGSIQPQHF
TRBD1	.	TRBV4-1	TRBJ1-1	TGCGCCAGCAGCCAAGAAGCCGGGACAGCCACTGAAGCTTTCTTT	CASSQEAGTATEAFF
.	many	TRBV20-1	TRBJ2-7	TGCAGTGCTAGAGAGGATTTTGACCGGAGCTCCTACGAGCAGTACTTC	CSAREDFDRSSYEQYF
.	once	TRBV10-2	TRBJ1-1	TGCGCCAGCAGGGAGGAGACTGGGACGATAGAAGCTTTCTTT	CASREETGTIEAFF
.	.	TRBV11-1	TRBJ1-2	TGTGCCAGCAGCCTACCCGGGGGGCAGACTAACTATGGCTACACCTTC	CASSLPGGQTNYGYTF
TRBD1	.	TRBV5-1	TRBJ1-5	TGCGCCAGCACCCCCTCGAGGGGGCCAGATCAGCCCCAGCATTTT	CASTPSRGPDQPQHF
.	many	TRBV2	TRBJ1-5	TGTGCCAGCAGTGAAAGACGCGGGTTGAGATGGAATCAGCCCCAGCATTTT	CASSERRGLRWNQPQHF
.	many	TRBV11-2	TRBJ2-7	TGTGCCAGCAGTCCGTTTGGGCGCAATTCCTACGAGCAGTACTTC	CASSPFGRNSYEQYF
.	.	TRBV20-1	TRBJ2-7	TGCAGTGCTAGAGATTTTACGGGGTCGTACGAGCAGTACTTC	CSARDFTGSYEQYF
.	many	TRBV4-1	TRBJ2-7	TGCGCCAGCAGCCTTGCACCCCGGGACTACGAGCAGTACTTC	CASSLAPRDYEQYF
.	few	TRBV12-3/TRBV12-4	TRBJ2-4	TGTGCCAAAGGGGGGGACGGGGTTTTGGGCAACATTCAGTACTTC	CAKGGDGVLGNIQYF
.	many	TRBV27	TRBJ1-1	TGTGCCAGCAGTTTAAGAGGGGTCTACACTGAAGCTTTCTTT	CASSLRGVYTEAFF
.	.	TRBV6-1	TRBJ2-6	TGTGCCAGCAGTGCAGCCCTCCTCGGTGGGGCCAACGTCCTGACTTTC	CASSAALLGGANVLTF